This T cell receptor (beta chain) was identified during a study of tumor and adjacent non-tumor tissue in lung cancer. Whole-study context: Aged about 31 to 85 years, patients included approximately 11 men and about 5 women with stage I to III disease. Whole-study findings and limits: In normal lung, the top 100 clones were significantly more dominant than in tumor.

Details on this clonotype: What it recognizes is unknown. Lacking the conserved final phenylalanine or tryptophan, this CDR3 likely reflects a read error. Because the CDR3's place on the DNA is in doubt, the DNA is left out and the CDR3 is given as listed by TCRdb.

The CDR3 spans 14 amino acids, including both terminal residues. Germline V gives CDR1 LGHNA, CDR2 YNFKEQ. A modified ARM-PCR protocol with three rounds of nested PCR amplified TCRbeta. MiXCR was run by TCRdb on the multiplex PCR reads, yielding one entry per CDR3 protein. The sample has under 150,000 distinct CDR3 sequences; 60% to 70% are singletons. This sample's RNA came from whole unsorted tissue. Between August and November 2014, newly diagnosed, chemotherapy-naive lung cancer patients underwent thoracic surgery in China. The specimen sequenced was lung tumor tissue. This sequence joins TRBV4-2 and TRBJ2-5; TRBD2, the table's D call, was not compared with the DNA. This receptor was taken from a man aged 55 to 69 with small cell lung cancer. The chain's CDR3 is CASSQAGGQEIHYY.